These 2 T cell receptor beta chains were all obtained from the same sample, sequenced in a study of cytotoxic CD8 clonotypes in ibrutinib-treated CLL. TCRdb's copy holds only in-frame clones and misses some; the assay was immunoSEQ multiplex PCR. The sample lists roughly 250,000 clones; 70% were seen once. Material: PBMCs, obtained after 24 months of ibrutinib treatment. The origin of the receptors is a human donor with chronic lymphocytic leukemia.

The chain recombines TRBV5-4 with TRBJ2-1; 12 nucleotides match TRBD2. The germline gives CDR1 SGHNT, CDR2 YYREEE (reference sequence). The CDR3 is made up of 15 amino acids. Losses at the gene ends were 0 bases for V and 10 bases for J; bases not matched to a gene: 5. CDR3 in amino acids: CASSLALAGGEEQFF. The CDR3 coding sequence is TGTGCCAGCAGCTTGGCACTAGCGGGAGGAGAGGAGCAGTTCTTC.

J is TRBJ1-2 and V is TRBV5-1; D unclear. V lost 4 bases and J lost 4, with 8 bases in between. Germline values: CDR1 SGHRS, CDR2 YFSETQ. The CDR3 is 12 residues long. The CDR3 region is CASSIPGYGYTF. The DNA of the CDR3 is TGCGCCAGCAGCATCCCCGGCTATGGCTACACCTTC.